The rows below give T cell receptor beta chains drawn from one sample of a study of CD8+CD57+ T cells in acquired aplastic anemia. TCRdb re-called the reads with MiXCR, one entry per CDR3 protein. Of about 180,000 distinct CDR3 sequences in the sample, about half were seen once. Material: sorted CD4+, CD8+, or CD8+CD57+ T cells (not recorded which) from PBMCs. These receptors were taken from a human donor in good health. CDR3s include the opening cysteine and the closing phenylalanine or tryptophan. The order of the fields is J gene, V gene, D gene, clone size, CDR3 protein, CDR3 DNA. A D gene is named only where the DNA matches it firmly. Some rows have no size entry. The others give once, few or many, or a class for an expanded clone.

J: TRBJ2-5
V: TRBV5-4
D: .
size: few
CDR3: CASSLAGNQETQHF
DNA: TGTGCCAGCAGCTTAGCGGGTAACCAAGAGACCCAGCACTTC

J: TRBJ1-5
V: TRBV10-3
D: TRBD1
size: .
CDR3: CAIRGQAGGQPQHF
DNA: TGTGCCATCAGGGGACAGGCTGGCGGACAGCCCCAGCATTTT

J: TRBJ2-7
V: TRBV28
D: TRBD2
size: many
CDR3: CASKGPGGLEQYF
DNA: TGTGCCAGCAAAGGTCCGGGGGGACTCGAGCAGTACTTC

J: TRBJ1-3
V: TRBV20-1
D: .
size: few
CDR3: CSAGGNGNTIYF
DNA: TGCAGTGCTGGGGGGAACGGAAACACCATATATTTT

J: TRBJ2-1
V: TRBV11-2
D: .
size: many
CDR3: CASSLMVRVTYNEQFF
DNA: TGTGCCAGCAGCTTGATGGTGCGGGTCACCTACAATGAGCAGTTCTTC

J: TRBJ1-1
V: TRBV9
D: .
size: many
CDR3: CASSPRPDTEAFF
DNA: TGTGCCAGCAGCCCACGCCCGGACACTGAAGCTTTCTTT

J: TRBJ2-2
V: TRBV10-3
D: .
size: .
CDR3: CAISGTVNTGELFF
DNA: TGTGCCATCAGCGGGACGGTGAACACCGGGGAGCTGTTTTTT

J: TRBJ2-3
V: TRBV7-3
D: TRBD2
size: many
CDR3: CASTKRLAGDTDTQYF
DNA: TGTGCCAGCACAAAGCGGCTAGCGGGGGACACAGATACGCAGTATTTT

J: TRBJ2-1
V: TRBV12-3/TRBV12-4
D: .
size: few
CDR3: CASSPTPLMEQFF
DNA: TGTGCCAGCAGCCCGACACCATTAATGGAGCAGTTCTTC

J: TRBJ1-5
V: TRBV25-1
D: .
size: .
CDR3: CASSDYNQPQHF
DNA: TGTGCCAGCAGTGACTACAATCAGCCCCAGCATTTT

J: TRBJ2-3
V: TRBV15
D: .
size: .
CDR3: CATQGWVSTDTQYF
DNA: TGTGCCACCCAGGGTTGGGTTAGCACAGATACGCAGTATTTT

J: TRBJ1-1
V: TRBV29-1
D: .
size: .
CDR3: CSVEEGVGAEAFF
DNA: TGCAGCGTTGAAGAGGGGGTGGGGGCTGAAGCTTTCTTT

J: TRBJ2-5
V: TRBV12-3/TRBV12-4
D: .
size: .
CDR3: CASSPSSTQETQYF
DNA: TGTGCCAGCAGTCCCTCATCGACCCAAGAGACCCAGTACTTC

J: TRBJ2-7
V: TRBV4-3
D: .
size: .
CDR3: CASSKGGGNYEQYF
DNA: TGCGCCAGCAGCAAAGGGGGGGGGAACTACGAGCAGTACTTC

J: TRBJ2-1
V: TRBV5-1
D: TRBD2
size: many
CDR3: CASSQTTSGPYNEQFF
DNA: TGCGCCAGCAGCCAAACTACTAGCGGTCCCTACAATGAGCAGTTCTTC

J: TRBJ2-5
V: TRBV7-2
D: .
size: .
CDR3: CASSFLQTQYF
DNA: TGTGCCAGCAGCTTCCTGCAGACCCAGTACTTC

J: TRBJ2-7
V: TRBV7-9
D: .
size: .
CDR3: CASSLREGRSYEQYF
DNA: TGTGCCAGCAGCTTACGCGAGGGACGCTCCTACGAGCAGTACTTC

J: TRBJ2-2
V: TRBV5-1
D: TRBD2
size: few
CDR3: CASSGVGTSGNTGELFF
DNA: TGCGCCAGCAGCGGAGTTGGGACTAGCGGTAACACCGGGGAGCTGTTTTTT

J: TRBJ1-5
V: TRBV2
D: .
size: .
CDR3: CASSDVGNQPQHF
DNA: TGTGCCAGCAGTGATGTCGGCAATCAGCCCCAGCATTTT

J: TRBJ2-1
V: TRBV20-1
D: TRBD2
size: few
CDR3: CSARVELAGVVAEQFF
DNA: TGCAGTGCTAGAGTGGAACTAGCGGGAGTGGTTGCGGAGCAGTTCTTC

J: TRBJ2-7
V: TRBV28
D: TRBD1
size: many
CDR3: CAGGGQGSHEQYF
DNA: TGTGCCGGGGGGGGACAGGGGTCCCACGAGCAGTACTTC

J: TRBJ1-1
V: TRBV28
D: .
size: few
CDR3: CASSLSGRVNTEAFF
DNA: TGTGCCAGCAGTTTATCGGGCAGAGTGAACACTGAAGCTTTCTTT

J: TRBJ2-5
V: TRBV24-1
D: TRBD1
size: .
CDR3: CATSDPTGLGETQYF
DNA: TGTGCCACCAGTGATCCGACAGGGCTTGGTGAGACCCAGTACTTC

J: TRBJ2-1
V: TRBV25-1
D: .
size: .
CDR3: CASRRVDGEQFF
DNA: TGTGCCAGCCGTCGCGTCGACGGTGAGCAGTTCTTC

J: TRBJ1-4
V: TRBV9
D: TRBD1
size: many
CDR3: CASSASPQGARGEKLFF
DNA: TGTGCCAGCAGCGCGAGCCCCCAGGGGGCGCGAGGTGAAAAACTGTTTTTT

J: TRBJ1-1
V: TRBV29-1
D: .
size: .
CDR3: CSVDAEAFF
DNA: TGCAGCGTTGACGCTGAAGCTTTCTTT

J: TRBJ2-5
V: TRBV6-1
D: .
size: .
CDR3: CASSPGRGGETQYF
DNA: TGTGCCAGCAGTCCCGGACGGGGTGGGGAGACCCAGTACTTC

J: TRBJ2-5
V: TRBV7-2
D: .
size: many
CDR3: CASSLGAVGGQETQYF
DNA: TGTGCCAGCAGCTTAGGTGCGGTTGGAGGGCAAGAGACCCAGTACTTC

J: TRBJ1-5
V: TRBV6-1
D: TRBD1
size: few
CDR3: CASRRGQGDQPQHF
DNA: TGTGCCAGCAGGAGGGGGCAGGGTGATCAGCCCCAGCATTTT

J: TRBJ1-6
V: TRBV7-9
D: .
size: many
CDR3: CASSLDPNNSPLHF
DNA: TGTGCCAGCAGCTTAGACCCGAATAATTCACCCCTCCACTTT

J: TRBJ1-1
V: TRBV20-1
D: .
size: many
CDR3: CSLYNTRNTEAFF
DNA: TGCAGTCTGTATAACACACGGAACACTGAAGCTTTCTTT

J: TRBJ2-5
V: TRBV20-1
D: .
size: many
CDR3: CSARAQPSGTQYF
DNA: TGCAGTGCTAGAGCGCAACCGAGCGGGACCCAGTACTTC

J: TRBJ2-6
V: TRBV7-8
D: .
size: many
CDR3: CATGASGANVLTF
DNA: TGTGCCACCGGCGCCAGTGGGGCCAACGTCCTGACTTTC

J: TRBJ2-1
V: TRBV2
D: .
size: many
CDR3: CASRLGNEQFF
DNA: TGTGCCAGCCGACTGGGGAATGAGCAGTTCTTC

J: TRBJ1-6
V: TRBV6-1
D: .
size: many
CDR3: CASTLTRGGTHRNSPLHF
DNA: TGTGCCAGCACTCTGACGAGGGGAGGGACTCATCGTAATTCACCCCTCCACTTT